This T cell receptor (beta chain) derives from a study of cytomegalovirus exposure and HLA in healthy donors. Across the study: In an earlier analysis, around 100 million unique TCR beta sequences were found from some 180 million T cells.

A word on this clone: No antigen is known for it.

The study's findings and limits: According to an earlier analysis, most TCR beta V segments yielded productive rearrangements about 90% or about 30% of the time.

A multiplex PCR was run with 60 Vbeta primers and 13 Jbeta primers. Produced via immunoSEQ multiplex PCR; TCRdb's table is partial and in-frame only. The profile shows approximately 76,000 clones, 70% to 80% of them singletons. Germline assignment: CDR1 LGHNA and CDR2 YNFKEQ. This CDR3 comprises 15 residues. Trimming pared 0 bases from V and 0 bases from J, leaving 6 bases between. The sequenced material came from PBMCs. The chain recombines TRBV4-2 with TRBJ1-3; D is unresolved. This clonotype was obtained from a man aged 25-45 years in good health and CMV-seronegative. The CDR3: CASSQDSYSGNTIYF. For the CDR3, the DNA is TGTGCCAGCAGCCAAGATTCGTACTCTGGAAACACCATATATTTT.